This is a list of T cell receptor beta chains from one sample in a study of regulatory T cells in long-lasting Graves disease. TCRdb called the multiplex PCR reads again in MiXCR, with one record for every CDR3 protein. The repertoire holds some 320,000 distinct CDR3 sequences, with 15% to 20% as singletons. This specimen consisted of peripheral blood mononuclear cells (PBMCs), obtained at new diagnosis, from a patient treated with antithyroid drugs. All receptors come from a female donor with Graves disease. CDR3s include the opening cysteine and the closing phenylalanine or tryptophan. A D gene is named only where the DNA matches it firmly. Not all rows give a size; the values are once, few, many and, for expanded clones, a class.

>TRBJ2-5|many|NA|TRBV6-5
CASSYWGERVEETQYF
TGTGCCAGCAGTTATTGGGGGGAAAGAGTAGAGGAGACCCAGTACTTC
>TRBJ2-7|many|NA|TRBV6-5
CASSFRDYFEQYF
TGTGCCAGCAGTTTTCGGGATTACTTCGAGCAGTACTTC
>TRBJ1-6|many|NA|TRBV6-1
CASRLLTDNSPLHF
TGTGCCAGCAGGTTGTTGACGGATAATTCACCCCTCCACTTT
>TRBJ2-7|NA|TRBD2|TRBV7-8
CASSLVSGRGGSHEQYF
TGTGCCAGCAGCTTAGTTTCCGGGCGGGGGGGTTCCCACGAGCAGTACTTC
>TRBJ1-4|many|NA|TRBV20-1
CSAPPPGLQGGEKLFF
TGCAGTGCGCCACCCCCGGGACTACAGGGCGGTGAAAAACTGTTTTTT
>TRBJ1-1|many|NA|TRBV28
CASSFPSSNTEAFF
TGTGCCAGCAGTTTCCCTAGTAGTAACACTGAAGCTTTCTTT
>TRBJ1-4|many|TRBD1|TRBV20-1
CSATGTGNEKLFF
TGCAGTGCTACCGGGACAGGGAATGAAAAACTGTTTTTT
>TRBJ1-1|many|NA|TRBV3-1
CASSQGRATEAFF
TGTGCCAGCAGCCAGGGCCGGGCCACTGAAGCTTTCTTT
>TRBJ2-3|NA|TRBD2|TRBV11-2
CASSSLAGEAYTQYF
TGTGCCAGCAGCTCACTAGCGGGAGAGGCGTATACGCAGTATTTT
>TRBJ2-7|many|TRBD1|TRBV12-3/TRBV12-4
CASSFKGGYMAYEQYF
TGTGCCAGCAGTTTTAAAGGGGGCTATATGGCCTACGAGCAGTACTTC
>TRBJ1-1|many|NA|TRBV6-5
CASSYQGGGLNTEAFF
TGTGCCAGCAGTTACCAAGGCGGGGGGCTGAACACTGAAGCTTTCTTT
>TRBJ1-3|NA|NA|TRBV27
CASSPDLSGNTIYF
TGTGCCAGCAGCCCGGATCTCTCTGGAAACACCATATATTTT
>TRBJ2-2|NA|TRBD2|TRBV12-3/TRBV12-4
CASSPPSGSMAGELFF
TGTGCCAGCAGTCCCCCTAGCGGGAGTATGGCCGGGGAGCTGTTTTTT
>TRBJ2-7|many|NA|TRBV11-1
CASSHGGSDEQYF
TGTGCCAGCAGCCATGGAGGGTCAGACGAGCAGTACTTC
>TRBJ1-2|many|TRBD1|TRBV20-1
CSATASGGDGYTF
TGCAGTGCTACGGCTTCAGGGGGCGATGGCTACACCTTC
>TRBJ2-1|many|NA|TRBV10-3
CALRRGNEQFF
TGTGCCCTCCGCCGGGGCAATGAGCAGTTCTTC
>TRBJ2-7|few|TRBD2|TRBV10-2
CASSSAGTSGREQYF
TGCGCCAGCAGTTCAGCCGGGACTAGCGGGAGGGAGCAGTACTTC
>TRBJ2-5|many|NA|TRBV2
CASAGETQYF
TGTGCCAGCGCGGGGGAGACCCAGTACTTC
>TRBJ2-3|NA|NA|TRBV30
CAWSVQVADTQYF
TGTGCCTGGAGTGTACAGGTAGCAGATACGCAGTATTTT
>TRBJ2-6|NA|TRBD2|TRBV10-2
CASTREAAGANVLTF
TGCGCCAGCACCCGGGAGGCGGCTGGGGCCAACGTCCTGACTTTC
>TRBJ1-1|many|NA|TRBV28
CASRPTPMVAFF
TGTGCCAGCAGACCGACACCTATGGTAGCTTTCTTT
>TRBJ1-1|NA|NA|TRBV20-1
CSAFGPDERAEAFF
TGCAGTGCCTTTGGGCCAGACGAGAGGGCTGAAGCTTTCTTT
>TRBJ2-7|many|NA|TRBV9
CASSLRLLGDEQYF
TGTGCCAGCAGCCTCCGTCTCCTGGGGGACGAGCAGTACTTC
>TRBJ2-2|NA|TRBD2|TRBV18
CASSPPGGNTGELFF
TGTGCCAGCTCACCTCCGGGGGGAAACACCGGGGAGCTGTTTTTT
>TRBJ2-7|NA|TRBD2|TRBV6-1
CASVPRGVLAGGTYEQYF
TGTGCCAGCGTCCCTCGAGGGGTACTAGCGGGAGGAACTTACGAGCAGTACTTC
>TRBJ2-7|many|TRBD1|TRBV27
CASSFGLGTASYEQYF
TGTGCCAGCAGTTTTGGTCTTGGGACAGCTTCCTACGAGCAGTACTTC
>TRBJ1-5|many|TRBD1|TRBV27
CASSGDSGLNQPQHF
TGTGCCAGCAGTGGGGACAGCGGACTTAATCAGCCCCAGCATTTT
>TRBJ1-5|few|NA|TRBV5-6
CASSQTDSNQPQHF
TGTGCCAGCAGCCAGACAGATAGCAATCAGCCCCAGCATTTT
>TRBJ2-1|few|TRBD1|TRBV27
CASTASGTGGGNEQFF
TGTGCCAGCACCGCCTCCGGGACAGGGGGCGGGAATGAGCAGTTCTTC
>TRBJ2-5|many|NA|TRBV11-2
CASSHTTGQETQYF
TGTGCCAGCAGTCATACGACGGGCCAAGAGACCCAGTACTTC
>TRBJ2-1|NA|NA|TRBV5-4
CASSLFVHEQFF
TGTGCCAGCAGCTTGTTCGTCCATGAGCAGTTCTTC
>TRBJ1-6|NA|NA|TRBV20-1
CSASRQAHNSPLHF
TGCAGTGCTAGTCGGCAGGCACATAATTCACCCCTCCACTTT
>TRBJ1-2|NA|NA|TRBV28
CASSLRPGSGYTF
TGTGCCAGCAGTTTAAGACCCGGGAGTGGCTACACCTTC
>TRBJ1-1|NA|NA|TRBV29-1
CSVEEYMNTEAFF
TGCAGCGTTGAGGAGTATATGAACACTGAAGCTTTCTTT
>TRBJ2-3|many|TRBD1|TRBV7-6
CASSSRTGGVLDTQYF
TGTGCCAGCAGTTCCCGGACAGGAGGTGTTTTGGATACGCAGTATTTT
>TRBJ1-6|many|NA|TRBV12-5
CASGLTQQSPLHF
TGTGCTAGTGGTTTGACACAGCAATCACCCCTCCACTTT
>TRBJ2-3|many|NA|TRBV10-1
CASSELGSTDTQYF
TGCGCCAGCAGTGAACTAGGAAGCACAGATACGCAGTATTTT
>TRBJ2-3|once|NA|TRBV3-1
CDSRGVDTQYF
TGTGACAGCAGGGGGGTAGATACGCAGTATTTT
>TRBJ2-3|many|NA|TRBV20-1
CSATYSLGDSTDTQYF
TGCAGTGCTACCTACTCACTAGGGGATTCAACAGATACGCAGTATTTT
>TRBJ2-5|many|NA|TRBV10-2
CASSGPGPGYF
TGCGCCAGCAGTGGGCCGGGACCCGGGTACTTC
>TRBJ1-2|many|NA|TRBV6-5
CASSYQAGNGNGYTF
TGTGCCAGCAGTTACCAGGCAGGGAATGGCAATGGCTACACCTTC
>TRBJ2-1|many|NA|TRBV18
CASSPLGPRTYNEQFF
TGTGCCAGCTCACCCCTAGGCCCCAGGACTTACAATGAGCAGTTCTTC
>TRBJ1-1|NA|TRBD1|TRBV4-1
CASAFTGERDTEAFF
TGCGCCAGCGCCTTTACAGGGGAAAGGGACACTGAAGCTTTCTTT
>TRBJ2-1|many|NA|TRBV13
CASSTRGDEQFF
TGTGCCAGCAGCACCAGAGGTGATGAGCAGTTCTTC
>TRBJ2-3|many|TRBD2|TRBV27
CASSPVGTSGSSMLDTQYF
TGTGCCAGCAGCCCAGTGGGGACTAGCGGGAGTTCGATGCTCGATACGCAGTATTTT
>TRBJ2-2|many|TRBD2|TRBV13
CASSPGTSGLYTGELFF
TGTGCCAGCAGTCCCGGGACTAGCGGGCTTTACACCGGGGAGCTGTTTTTT
>TRBJ2-7|NA|NA|TRBV19
CASSISLFVVAEQYF
TGTGCCAGTAGTATTTCTTTATTCGTGGTTGCCGAGCAGTACTTC
>TRBJ2-1|NA|NA|TRBV28
CASSPLPTGVNEQFF
TGTGCCAGCAGTCCCCTCCCAACGGGAGTCAATGAGCAGTTCTTC
>TRBJ2-7|many|TRBD2|TRBV7-9
CASSTILAEAYEQYF
TGTGCCAGCAGCACCATACTAGCGGAAGCCTACGAGCAGTACTTC
>TRBJ1-5|many|TRBD1|TRBV30
CAWSVDRINQPQHF
TGTGCCTGGAGTGTGGACAGGATCAATCAGCCCCAGCATTTT
>TRBJ2-2|NA|TRBD2|TRBV20-1
CSARDSGRTNTGELFF
TGCAGTGCTAGAGATAGCGGGAGGACGAACACCGGGGAGCTGTTTTTT
>TRBJ2-5|few|NA|TRBV20-1
CSAPRLETQYF
TGCAGTGCTCCGCGCTTAGAGACCCAGTACTTC
>TRBJ2-1|many|NA|TRBV24-1
CATSDFRRTLRGEQFF
TGTGCCACCAGTGATTTTCGACGCACCCTTCGGGGTGAGCAGTTCTTC
>TRBJ1-2|many|NA|TRBV19
CASSIFRESGYTF
TGTGCCAGTAGTATCTTCAGGGAAAGTGGCTACACCTTC
>TRBJ2-3|many|NA|TRBV11-3
CASTKLNTQYF
TGTGCCAGCACCAAACTCAATACGCAGTATTTT
>TRBJ1-4|NA|NA|TRBV9
CASSVDGSNEKLFF
TGTGCCAGCAGCGTAGATGGTAGTAATGAAAAACTGTTTTTT
>TRBJ1-6|many|NA|TRBV12-3/TRBV12-4
CASSFGDTLPLHF
TGTGCCAGCAGTTTTGGGGACACCCTTCCTCTCCACTTT
>TRBJ2-1|many|NA|TRBV12-3/TRBV12-4
CASSLTGGPYNEQFF
TGTGCCAGCAGTTTAACTGGGGGACCCTACAATGAGCAGTTCTTC